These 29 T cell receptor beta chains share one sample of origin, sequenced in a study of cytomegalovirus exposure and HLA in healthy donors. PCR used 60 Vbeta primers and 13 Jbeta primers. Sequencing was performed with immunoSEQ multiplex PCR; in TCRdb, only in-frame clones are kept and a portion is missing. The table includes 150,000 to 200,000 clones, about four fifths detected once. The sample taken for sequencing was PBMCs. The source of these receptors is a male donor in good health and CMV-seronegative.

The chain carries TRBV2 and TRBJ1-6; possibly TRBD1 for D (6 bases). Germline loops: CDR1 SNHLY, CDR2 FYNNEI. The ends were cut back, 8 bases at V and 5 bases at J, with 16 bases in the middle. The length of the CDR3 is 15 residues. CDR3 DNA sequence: TGTGCCAGCCGGGGGGCAGTTCTCGATAATTCACCCCTCCACTTT. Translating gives CASRGAVLDNSPLHF.

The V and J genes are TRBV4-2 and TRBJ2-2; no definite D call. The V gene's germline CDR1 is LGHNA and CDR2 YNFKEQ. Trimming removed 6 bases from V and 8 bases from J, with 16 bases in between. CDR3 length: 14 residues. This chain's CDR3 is CASSRVASGGELFF. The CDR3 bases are TGTGCCAGCAGTCGCGTGGCATCAGGTGGGGAGCTGTTTTTT.

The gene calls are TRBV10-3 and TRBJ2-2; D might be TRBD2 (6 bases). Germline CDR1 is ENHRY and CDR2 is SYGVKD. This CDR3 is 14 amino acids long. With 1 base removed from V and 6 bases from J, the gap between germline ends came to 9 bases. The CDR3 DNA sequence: TGTGCCATCAGTGAGTTAGCTAGCGCCGGGGAGCTGTTTTTT. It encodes CAISELASAGELFF.

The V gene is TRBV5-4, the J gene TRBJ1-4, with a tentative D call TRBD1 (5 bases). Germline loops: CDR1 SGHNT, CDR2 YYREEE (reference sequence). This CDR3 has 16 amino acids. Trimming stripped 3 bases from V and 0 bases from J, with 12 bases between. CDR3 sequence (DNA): TGTGCCAGCAGCTCGGGGGGGTTGGCAACTAATGAAAAACTGTTTTTT. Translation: CASSSGGLATNEKLFF.

The chain's CDR3 is CASSIGQGTEAFF. The CDR3 nucleotides are TGTGCCAGTAGTATTGGGCAGGGGACTGAAGCTTTCTTT. The chain couples TRBV19 to TRBJ1-1; tentatively, D is TRBD1 (6 bases). V lost 3 bases to trimming and J lost 5 bases, with 10 bases between them. Germline CDR1 LNHDA, CDR2 SQIVND (reference sequence). This CDR3 comprises 13 residues.

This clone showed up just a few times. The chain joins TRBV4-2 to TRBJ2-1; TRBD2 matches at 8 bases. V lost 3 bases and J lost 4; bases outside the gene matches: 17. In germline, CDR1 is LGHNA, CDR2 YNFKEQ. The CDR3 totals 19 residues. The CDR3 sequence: CASSHPTSDGWGLYNEQFF. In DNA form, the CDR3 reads TGTGCCAGCAGCCACCCGACTAGCGATGGGTGGGGGTTATACAATGAGCAGTTCTTC.

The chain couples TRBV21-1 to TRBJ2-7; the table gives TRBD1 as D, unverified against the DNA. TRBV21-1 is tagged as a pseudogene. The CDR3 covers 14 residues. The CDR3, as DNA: TGTGCCACCCTCGGTGGGGGCAGGGCCTACGAGCAGTACTTC. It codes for CATLGGGRAYEQYF.

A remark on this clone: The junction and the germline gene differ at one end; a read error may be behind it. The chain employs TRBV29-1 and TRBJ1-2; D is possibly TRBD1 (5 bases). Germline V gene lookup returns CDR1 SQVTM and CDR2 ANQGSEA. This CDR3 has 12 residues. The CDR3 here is CSVDIRVGGYIF. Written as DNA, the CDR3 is TGCAGCGTTGATATCAGGGTCGGTGGCTACATCTTC. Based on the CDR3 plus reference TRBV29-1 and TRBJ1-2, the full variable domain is SAVISQKPSRDICQRGTSLTIQCQVDSQVTMMFWYRQQPGQSLTLIATANQGSEATYESGFVIDKFPISRPNLTFSTLTVSNMSPEDSSIYLCSVDIRVGGYIFGSGTRLTVV.

The DNA of the CDR3 is TGTGCCAGCAGCTTCAGTACAGGGGGAACCTACGAGCAGTACTTC. Encoded protein: CASSFSTGGTYEQYF. This chain joins TRBV7-7 and TRBJ2-7, with 8 bases aligning to TRBD1. Germline V gene sequence: CDR1 SSHAT, CDR2 FNYEAQ (reference sequence). This CDR3 region has 15 residues. J gave up 2 bases and V 3 bases, and 6 bases lay outside the gene matches.

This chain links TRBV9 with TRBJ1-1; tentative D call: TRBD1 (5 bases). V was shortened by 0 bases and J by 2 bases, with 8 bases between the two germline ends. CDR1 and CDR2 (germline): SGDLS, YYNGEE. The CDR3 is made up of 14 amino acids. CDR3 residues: CASSVGGQNTEAFF. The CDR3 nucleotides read TGTGCCAGCAGCGTAGGCGGACAAAACACTGAAGCTTTCTTT.

CDR3 nucleotides: TGCGCCAGCAGCCATCCCCCGGGACAGACCACCGGGGAGCTGTTTTTT. Residues: CASSHPPGQTTGELFF. The chain carries TRBV4-1 and TRBJ2-2, with TRBD1 identical over 7 bases. This CDR3 contains 16 residues. V gave up 3 bases and J gave up 4 bases; unmatched junction bases: 8. Germline V lookup: CDR1 MGHRA, CDR2 YSYEKL.

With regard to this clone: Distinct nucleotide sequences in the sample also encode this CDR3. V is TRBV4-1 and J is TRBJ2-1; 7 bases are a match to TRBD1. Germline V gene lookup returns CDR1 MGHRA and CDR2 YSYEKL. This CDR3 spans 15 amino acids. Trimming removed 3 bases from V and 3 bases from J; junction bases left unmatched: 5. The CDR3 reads CASSQLTGIYNEQFF. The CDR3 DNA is TGCGCCAGCAGCCAGCTGACAGGGATCTACAATGAGCAGTTCTTC.

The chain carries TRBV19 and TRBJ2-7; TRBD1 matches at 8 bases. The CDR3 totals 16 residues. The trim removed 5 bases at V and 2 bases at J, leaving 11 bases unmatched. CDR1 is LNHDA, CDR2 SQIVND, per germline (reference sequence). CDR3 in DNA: TGTGCCAGTAGTTCCGCGACAGGGACAGGTACCTACGAGCAGTACTTC. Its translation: CASSSATGTGTYEQYF.

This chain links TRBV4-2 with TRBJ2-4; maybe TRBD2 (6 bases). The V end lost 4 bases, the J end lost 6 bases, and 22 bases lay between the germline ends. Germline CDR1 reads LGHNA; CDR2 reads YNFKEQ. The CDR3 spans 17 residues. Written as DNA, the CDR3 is TGTGCCAGCAGCCGCTTCCGAGAGGCTAGCGAGGGAAACATTCAGTACTTC. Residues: CASSRFREASEGNIQYF.

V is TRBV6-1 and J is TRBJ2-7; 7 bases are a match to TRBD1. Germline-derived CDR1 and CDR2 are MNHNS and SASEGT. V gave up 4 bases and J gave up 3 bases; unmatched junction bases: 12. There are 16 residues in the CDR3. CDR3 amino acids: CASSVYRGASHYEQYF. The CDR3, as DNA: TGTGCCAGCAGTGTTTACAGGGGTGCCTCCCACTACGAGCAGTACTTC.

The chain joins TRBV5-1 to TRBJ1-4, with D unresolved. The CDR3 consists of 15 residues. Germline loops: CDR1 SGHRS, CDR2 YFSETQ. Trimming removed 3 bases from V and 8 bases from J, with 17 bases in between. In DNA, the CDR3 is TGCGCCAGCAGCTACCAGGCGGGAGGCGGGGAAAAACTGTTTTTT. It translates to CASSYQAGGGEKLFF.

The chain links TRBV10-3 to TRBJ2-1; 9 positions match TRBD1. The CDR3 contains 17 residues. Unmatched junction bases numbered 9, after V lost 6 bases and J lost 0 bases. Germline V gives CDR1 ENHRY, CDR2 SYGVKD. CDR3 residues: CAIRATGQGSSYNEQFF. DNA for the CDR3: TGTGCCATCAGGGCTACGGGACAGGGCAGCTCCTACAATGAGCAGTTCTTC.

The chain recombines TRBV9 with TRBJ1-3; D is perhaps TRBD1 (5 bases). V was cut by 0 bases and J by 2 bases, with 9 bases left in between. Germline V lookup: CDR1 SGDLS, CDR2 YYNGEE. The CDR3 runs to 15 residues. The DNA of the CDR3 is TGTGCCAGCAGCGTAGGCAGGGTTGCTGGAAACACCATATATTTT. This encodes CASSVGRVAGNTIYF. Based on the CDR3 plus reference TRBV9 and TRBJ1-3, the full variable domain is DSGVTQTPKHLITATGQRVTLRCSPRSGDLSVYWYQQSLDQGLQFLIQYYNGEERAKGNILERFSAQQFPDLHSELNLSSLELGDSALYFCASSVGRVAGNTIYFGEGSWLTVV.

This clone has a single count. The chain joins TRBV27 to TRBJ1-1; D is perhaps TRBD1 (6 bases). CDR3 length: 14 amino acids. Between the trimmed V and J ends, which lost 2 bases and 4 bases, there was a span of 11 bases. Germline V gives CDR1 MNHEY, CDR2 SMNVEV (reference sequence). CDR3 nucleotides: TGTGCCAGCAGTTTAGGGGGGGCTAGCACTGAAGCTTTCTTT. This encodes CASSLGGASTEAFF.

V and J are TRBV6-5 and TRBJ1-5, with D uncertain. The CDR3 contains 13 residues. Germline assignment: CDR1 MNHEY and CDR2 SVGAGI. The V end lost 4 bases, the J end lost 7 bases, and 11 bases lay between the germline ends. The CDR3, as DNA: TGTGCCAGCAGTTCGCGACGGCGGCAGCCCCAGCATTTT. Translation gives CASSSRRRQPQHF.

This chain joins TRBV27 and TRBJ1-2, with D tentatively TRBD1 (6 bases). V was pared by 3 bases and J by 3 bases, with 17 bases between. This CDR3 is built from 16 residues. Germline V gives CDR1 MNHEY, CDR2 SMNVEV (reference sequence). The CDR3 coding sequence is TGTGCCAGCAGTTTGGAAGCAGGGGAAGAGTACTATGGCTACACCTTC. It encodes CASSLEAGEEYYGYTF.

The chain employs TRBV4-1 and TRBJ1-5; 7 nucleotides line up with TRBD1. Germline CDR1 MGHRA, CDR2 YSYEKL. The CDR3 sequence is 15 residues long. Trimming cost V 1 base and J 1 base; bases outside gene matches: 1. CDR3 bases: TGCGCCAGCAGCCAAGGACAGGGCAGCAATCAGCCCCAGCATTTT. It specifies CASSQGQGSNQPQHF.

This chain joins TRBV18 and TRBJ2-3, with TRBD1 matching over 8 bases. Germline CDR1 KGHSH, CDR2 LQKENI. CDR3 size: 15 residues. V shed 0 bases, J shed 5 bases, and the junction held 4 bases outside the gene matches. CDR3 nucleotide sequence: TGTGCCAGCTCACCACCGACAGGGGTTATAGATACGCAGTATTTT. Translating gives CASSPPTGVIDTQYF.

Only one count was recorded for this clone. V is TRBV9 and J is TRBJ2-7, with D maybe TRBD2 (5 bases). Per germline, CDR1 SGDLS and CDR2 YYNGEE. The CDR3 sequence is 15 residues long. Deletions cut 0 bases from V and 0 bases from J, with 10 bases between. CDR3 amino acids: CASSVAQGGSYEQYF. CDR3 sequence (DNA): TGTGCCAGCAGCGTAGCGCAAGGAGGCTCCTACGAGCAGTACTTC. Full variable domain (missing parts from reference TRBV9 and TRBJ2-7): DSGVTQTPKHLITATGQRVTLRCSPRSGDLSVYWYQQSLDQGLQFLIQYYNGEERAKGNILERFSAQQFPDLHSELNLSSLELGDSALYFCASSVAQGGSYEQYFGPGTRLTVT.

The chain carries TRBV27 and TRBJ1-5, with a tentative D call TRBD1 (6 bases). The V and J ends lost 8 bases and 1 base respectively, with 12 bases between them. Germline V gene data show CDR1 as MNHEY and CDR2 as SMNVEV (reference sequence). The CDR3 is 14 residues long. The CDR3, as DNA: TGTGCCAGCTCCTCCGGGACAAGCAATCAGCCCCAGCATTTT. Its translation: CASSSGTSNQPQHF.

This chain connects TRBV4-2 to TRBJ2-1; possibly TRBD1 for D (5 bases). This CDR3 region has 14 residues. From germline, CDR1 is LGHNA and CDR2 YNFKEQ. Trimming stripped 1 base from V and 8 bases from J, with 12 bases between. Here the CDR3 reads CASSQVSSRDEQFF. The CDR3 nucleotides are TGTGCCAGCAGCCAAGTTTCCAGCAGGGATGAGCAGTTCTTC.

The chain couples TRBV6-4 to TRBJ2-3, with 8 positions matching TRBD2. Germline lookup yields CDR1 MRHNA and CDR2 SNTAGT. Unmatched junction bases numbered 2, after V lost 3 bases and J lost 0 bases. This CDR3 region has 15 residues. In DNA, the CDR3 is TGTGCCAGCAGTGAAATAGCGGGGAGCACAGATACGCAGTATTTT. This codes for CASSEIAGSTDTQYF.

The CDR3, as DNA: TGTGCCATCAGTGTAGCCGGGGGCAATCAGCCCCAGCATTTT. Translating it yields CAISVAGGNQPQHF. This chain links TRBV10-3 with TRBJ1-5; D is ambiguous. Trimming stripped 4 bases from V and 2 bases from J, with 9 bases between. Germline lookup yields CDR1 ENHRY and CDR2 SYGVKD. The CDR3 runs to 14 residues.

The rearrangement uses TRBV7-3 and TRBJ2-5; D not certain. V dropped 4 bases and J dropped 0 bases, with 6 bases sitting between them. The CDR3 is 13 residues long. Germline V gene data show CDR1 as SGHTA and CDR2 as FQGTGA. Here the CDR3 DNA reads TGTGCCAGCAGCTCCTCCTACCAAGAGACCCAGTACTTC. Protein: CASSSSYQETQYF.